This entry lists 23 T cell receptor beta chains sequenced from one sample in a study of blood T cell repertoires in COVID-19. Sequenced by immunoSEQ multiplex PCR; TCRdb stores in-frame clones only, minus some. The sample shows approximately 92,000 clones, approximately 82% of them seen only once. Sequenced: peripheral blood. These receptors all come from a man aged 60 to 69 with acute or convalescent COVID-19.

The chain joins TRBV9 to TRBJ2-1; TRBD2 aligns across 7 bases. The length of the CDR3 is 15 residues. The germline CDR1 and CDR2 sequences are SGDLS and YYNGEE. J gave up 1 base and V 0 bases, and 1 base lay outside the gene matches. This chain's CDR3 is CASSVDGGSYNEQFF. DNA of the CDR3: TGTGCCAGCAGCGTAGACGGGGGGTCCTACAATGAGCAGTTCTTC.

This sequence joins TRBV27 and TRBJ1-1; maybe TRBD1 (5 bases). The CDR3 consists of 14 residues. Looked up from germline, CDR1 is MNHEY and CDR2 is SMNVEV (reference sequence). The V end was cut by 0 bases, the J end by 5 bases, with 10 bases between. CDR3 in amino acids: CASSLSGGWTEAFF. CDR3 coding DNA: TGTGCCAGCAGTTTATCGGGGGGATGGACTGAAGCTTTCTTT.

This rearrangement joins TRBV9 to TRBJ2-1; a possible D gene is TRBD1 (5 bases). Germline loops: CDR1 SGDLS, CDR2 YYNGEE. V gave up 3 bases and J gave up 1 base, with 14 bases separating them. The CDR3 sequence is 16 residues long. CDR3 in DNA: TGTGCCAGCAGCGGAATACAGGATACATCCTACAATGAGCAGTTCTTC. Its translation: CASSGIQDTSYNEQFF.

CDR3 in DNA: TGTGCCTGGACCCAAGGGGGCCCCTGGGATGGCTACACCTTC. It yields the protein CAWTQGGPWDGYTF. This sequence joins TRBV30 and TRBJ1-2; TRBD1 matches at 7 bases. The CDR3 covers 14 residues. The junction had 11 bases not matched to a gene; V was cut back by 4 bases and J by 6 bases. Germline V gene data show CDR1 as GTSNPN and CDR2 as SVGIG (reference sequence).

The gene calls are TRBV6-5 and TRBJ2-2; D is perhaps TRBD1 (6 bases). This CDR3 contains 13 residues. CDR1 is MNHEY, CDR2 SVGAGI, per germline. Trimming removed 2 bases from V and 7 bases from J, with 8 bases in between. The CDR3 protein is CASSYQGHGELFF. The CDR3 nucleotides read TGTGCCAGCAGTTACCAGGGGCACGGGGAGCTGTTTTTT.

The gene calls are TRBV4-1 and TRBJ2-5, with 7 positions matching TRBD1. J was trimmed by 1 base and V by 8 bases; bases with no gene match: 4. CDR3 length: 13 residues. The germline gives CDR1 MGHRA, CDR2 YSYEKL. CDR3 amino acids: CASSAGGQETQYF. CDR3 sequence (DNA): TGCGCCAGCTCGGCAGGGGGCCAAGAGACCCAGTACTTC.

This clone was detected only a few times. V and J are TRBV9 and TRBJ2-7, with 11 bases aligning to TRBD2. The germline V gene has CDR1 SGDLS and CDR2 YYNGEE. CDR3 size: 15 residues. Germline trimming cut 0 bases from V and 1 base from J; bases unmatched to any gene: 0. CDR3 loop: CASSVGLAGSYEQYF. In nucleotides, the CDR3 is TGTGCCAGCAGCGTAGGACTAGCGGGGTCCTACGAGCAGTACTTC.

In this sample, this clone turned up a few times. This rearrangement joins TRBV4-1 to TRBJ1-6; no clear D. Germline V gene data show CDR1 as MGHRA and CDR2 as YSYEKL. V was cut by 0 bases and J by 7 bases, with 10 bases left in between. The CDR3 contains 15 residues. The CDR3 is CASSQEAGENSPLHF. DNA for the CDR3: TGCGCCAGCAGCCAAGAGGCTGGGGAGAATTCACCCCTCCACTTT.

The chain employs TRBV27 and TRBJ1-2, with D maybe TRBD1 (5 bases). The germline gives CDR1 MNHEY, CDR2 SMNVEV (reference sequence). The CDR3 spans 13 residues. The V end was cut by 2 bases, the J end by 3 bases, with 7 bases between. DNA for the CDR3: TGTGCCAGCAGTTTAAGGGGCCACTATGGCTACACCTTC. Encoded protein: CASSLRGHYGYTF.

The chain couples TRBV4-2 to TRBJ2-3, with a possible D match to TRBD2 (6 bases). The CDR3 totals 17 residues. Germline CDR1 reads LGHNA; CDR2 reads YNFKEQ. V lost 2 bases and J 2 bases, leaving 17 bases between the germline ends. The CDR3 DNA is TGTGCCAGCAGCCAACGTCCATCGAGCGGGTCCACAGATACGCAGTATTTT. Translated, it gives CASSQRPSSGSTDTQYF.

The gene calls are TRBV11-2 and TRBJ1-4, with D perhaps TRBD1 (5 bases). The V end lost 7 bases, the J end lost 10 bases, and 16 bases lay between the germline ends. The CDR3 runs to 13 residues. The germline CDR1 and CDR2 sequences are SGHAT and FQNNGV. CDR3 in DNA: TGTGCCAGCACGGGAGGGGCGAAAGGAAAACTGTTTTTT. Translated, it gives CASTGGAKGKLFF.

CDR3 sequence: CASSTNRGYEKLFF. In DNA form, the CDR3 reads TGTGCCAGTAGTACCAACAGGGGGTATGAAAAACTGTTTTTT. The genes are TRBV19 and TRBJ1-4; 8 bases map to TRBD1. The germline V gene has CDR1 LNHDA and CDR2 SQIVND (reference sequence). The CDR3 consists of 14 residues. Germline trimming cut 4 bases from V and 6 bases from J; bases unmatched to any gene: 4.

The chain carries TRBV19 and TRBJ2-6; 8 bases map to TRBD1. Looked up from germline, CDR1 is LNHDA and CDR2 is SQIVND (reference sequence). The length of the CDR3 is 16 residues. V lost 9 bases to trimming and J lost 0 bases; unmatched junction nucleotides: 7. CDR3 protein: CASSDRGGSGANVLTF. The CDR3 region has the DNA TGTGCCAGCTCAGACAGGGGCGGCTCTGGGGCCAACGTCCTGACTTTC.

The rearrangement links TRBV7-9 to TRBJ2-1, with D unresolved. CDR3 length equals 15 residues. V lost 7 bases to trimming and J lost 3 bases, with 16 bases between them. CDR1 is SEHNR, CDR2 FQNEAQ, per germline (reference sequence). In DNA, the CDR3 is TGTGCCAGCACCTCTTATGAGAACCACTACAATGAGCAGTTCTTC. As protein: CASTSYENHYNEQFF.

The CDR3 nucleotides read TGCGCCAGCAGCTTCGGTGGCGGCTACAATGAGCAGTTCTTC. Its translation: CASSFGGGYNEQFF. The rearrangement links TRBV5-1 to TRBJ2-1, with D uncertain. Trimming took 2 bases from V and 3 from J, leaving 9 bases between them. The CDR3 length is 14 residues. Germline V gene data show CDR1 as SGHRS and CDR2 as YFSETQ.

The chain is built from TRBV7-2 and TRBJ2-7, with D possibly TRBD2 on 5 matching bases. CDR3 length: 16 amino acids. V lost 5 bases and J lost 6, with 23 bases in between. Germline lookup yields CDR1 SGHTA and CDR2 FQGNSA. DNA of the CDR3: TGTGCCAGCAGCCCCCGAGGGTGTGGGAGAGGGTGCGAGCAGTACGTC. Amino acids: CASSPRGCGRGCEQYV.

The rearrangement uses TRBV6-2 or TRBV6-3 and TRBJ1-5; TRBD1 agrees at 7 bases. Germline values: CDR1 MNHEY, CDR2 SVGEGT. The CDR3 consists of 14 residues. V gave up 2 bases and J gave up 7 bases; unmatched junction bases: 5. CDR3 nucleotides: TGTGCCAGCAGTTACCGACAGGGTGGACAGCCCCAGCATTTT. Its translation: CASSYRQGGQPQHF.

The genes are TRBV19 and TRBJ1-1; perhaps TRBD1 as D (5 bases). CDR3 length: 13 amino acids. Trimming pared 7 bases from V and 1 base from J, leaving 10 bases between. Germline lookup yields CDR1 LNHDA and CDR2 SQIVND (reference sequence). CDR3 residues: CASNPTANTEAFF. CDR3 in DNA: TGTGCCAGTAATCCGACAGCGAACACTGAAGCTTTCTTT. Together with reference TRBV19 and TRBJ1-1, the CDR3 gives the full variable domain: DGGITQSPKYLFRKEGQNVTLSCEQNLNHDAMYWYRQDPGQGLRLIYYSQIVNDFQKGDIAEGYSVSREKKESFPLTVTSAQKNPTAFYLCASNPTANTEAFFGQGTRLTVV.

This clone was counted a single time. J is TRBJ1-2 and V is TRBV5-8, with 9 bases identical to TRBD1. The germline CDR1 and CDR2 sequences are SGHTS and YDEGEE. The CDR3 totals 15 residues. J gave up 7 bases and V 2 bases, and 9 bases lay outside the gene matches. The CDR3 reads CASSFMRDREGGYTF. The DNA for the CDR3 is TGTGCCAGCAGCTTTATGCGGGACAGGGAAGGTGGCTACACCTTC.

A few counts support this clone. The V and J genes are TRBV6-1 and TRBJ2-3; 8 bases are a match to TRBD2. Germline V gives CDR1 MNHNS, CDR2 SASEGT. The CDR3 is 16 residues long. Trimming took 4 bases from V and 4 from J; bases not matched to a gene: 10. The chain's CDR3 is CASSVAPGGVSDTQYF. CDR3 in DNA: TGTGCCAGCAGTGTCGCTCCGGGGGGGGTATCAGATACGCAGTATTTT.

The chain carries TRBV5-1 and TRBJ2-3; a weak D match, TRBD2 (5 bases). With 0 bases removed from V and 1 base from J, the gap between germline ends came to 9 bases. The CDR3 spans 15 residues. The germline CDR1 and CDR2 sequences are SGHRS and YFSETQ. The CDR3 nucleotides read TGCGCCAGCAGCTTGGCGGGGAGCCGCACAGATACGCAGTATTTT. It yields the protein CASSLAGSRTDTQYF. The whole variable domain, filled in from reference TRBV5-1 and TRBJ2-3, reads KAGVTQTPRYLIKTRGQQVTLSCSPISGHRSVSWYQQTPGQGLQFLFEYFSETQRNKGNFPGRFSGRQFSNSRSEMNVSTLELGDSALYLCASSLAGSRTDTQYFGPGTRLTVL.

This chain links TRBV12-3 or TRBV12-4 with TRBJ1-5; TRBD1 might be the D (6 bases). Trimming shortened V by 6 bases and J by 14 bases, and 14 bases separated the two germline ends. CDR3 length: 11 amino acids. DNA for the CDR3: TGTGCCAGCAGCGGAGAGGGGGGGGAGCATTTT. Protein sequence: CASSGEGGEHF.

The CDR3 DNA reads TGTGCCAGCAGACTAACCCGCCTGACAGGTAGAAACGAGCAGTACTTC. Residues: CASRLTRLTGRNEQYF. The chain recombines TRBV11-3 with TRBJ2-7; D possibly corresponds to TRBD1 (6 bases). V lost 6 bases to trimming and J lost 5 bases, with 23 bases between them. The CDR3 totals 16 residues. CDR1 is SGHNT and CDR2 is YENEEA in the germline V gene.